Following are 23 T cell receptor beta chains from one sample sequenced in a study of human T cells and chemical hapten exposure. From the RACE reads, TCRdb called clonotypes with MiXCR, one entry per CDR3 protein. The table lists roughly 90,000 distinct CDR3 sequences, 11% of them singletons. Time point indicated: patch test 3, about 24 weeks after DPC sensitization. The treatment here: therapeutic diphenylcyclopropenone sensitization with weekly scalp DPC. The material was whole blood, obtained in connection with sensitization to the hapten diphenylcyclopropenone (DPC). These TCRs come from a woman aged 25 to 39 with alopecia areata. Some clones in this sample may be carry-over from other donors' samples.

The rearrangement links TRBV7-9 to TRBJ2-5; TRBD1 aligns across 7 bases. Looked up from germline, CDR1 is SEHNR and CDR2 is FQNEAQ (reference sequence). The CDR3 length is 14 residues. V shed 5 bases and J 2 bases; nucleotides not matched to a gene: 5. CDR3: CASSPRDRQETQYF. CDR3 nucleotides: TGTGCCAGCAGCCCCCGGGACAGACAAGAGACCCAGTACTTC. Filled out from reference TRBV7-9 and TRBJ2-5, the complete variable domain reads DTGVSQNPRHKITKRGQNVTFRCDPISEHNRLYWYRQTLGQGPEFLTYFQNEAQLEKSRLLSDRFSAERPKGSFSTLEIQRTEQGDSAMYLCASSPRDRQETQYFGPGTRLLVL.

This clonotype has ten or more counts. This chain uses TRBV7-9 with TRBJ1-3; no clear D gene. V was pared by 5 bases and J by 0 bases, with 14 bases between. CDR1 and CDR2 (germline): SEHNR, FQNEAQ (reference sequence). The CDR3 sequence is 16 residues long. Here the CDR3 DNA reads TGTGCCAGCAGCCGGCAAGGCGTAGCCTCTGGAAACACCATATATTTT. It yields the protein CASSRQGVASGNTIYF.

The V and J genes are TRBV6-2 or TRBV6-3 and TRBJ1-1, with D unresolved. This CDR3 region has 13 residues. CDR1 MNHEY and CDR2 SVGEGT come from the germline V gene. V lost 7 bases, J lost 0 bases, and 9 bases lay in between. DNA of the CDR3: TGTGCCAGCACTCTACTTTTGAACACTGAAGCTTTCTTT. Its translation: CASTLLLNTEAFF.

This clonotype was seen repeatedly, ten times or more. The chain is built from TRBV7-9 and TRBJ2-3; D might be TRBD2 (6 bases). The ends were cut back, 3 bases at V and 6 bases at J, with 13 bases in the middle. Germline-derived CDR1 and CDR2 are SEHNR and FQNEAQ (reference sequence). This CDR3 comprises 14 residues. The CDR3 region is CASSFGTGDDTQYF. As DNA, the CDR3 is TGTGCCAGCAGCTTCGGGACGGGAGACGATACGCAGTATTTT.

This clonotype was counted between two and nine times. The rearrangement joins TRBV25-1 to TRBJ1-2, with 10 bases aligning to TRBD1. The CDR3 totals 13 residues. The germline gives CDR1 MGHDK, CDR2 SYGVNS. With 4 bases clipped from V and 6 bases from J, the junction kept 2 bases outside the gene matches. The CDR3 protein is CASSGGQGDGYTF. The DNA of the CDR3 is TGTGCCAGCAGTGGCGGACAGGGGGATGGCTACACCTTC.

The table lists this clonotype with a few counts. J is TRBJ2-2 and V is TRBV27; TRBD1 agrees at 9 bases. With 5 bases clipped from V and 4 bases from J, the junction kept 2 bases outside the gene matches. The CDR3 is made up of 14 amino acids. CDR1 and CDR2 (germline): MNHEY, SMNVEV (reference sequence). The CDR3 region is CASSPTGGTGELFF. Here the CDR3 DNA reads TGTGCCAGCAGTCCGACAGGGGGCACCGGGGAGCTGTTTTTT.

The chain combines TRBV6-5 with TRBJ2-3; no reliable D call. This CDR3 contains 14 residues. The V gene's germline CDR1 is MNHEY and CDR2 SVGAGI. V was trimmed by 1 base and J by 0 bases, leaving 5 bases between them. The CDR3: CASSYWASTDTQYF. CDR3 coding DNA: TGTGCCAGCAGTTACTGGGCTAGCACAGATACGCAGTATTTT.

This clonotype was seen repeatedly, ten times or more. The chain is built from TRBV15 and TRBJ2-1, with TRBD2 matching over 9 bases. The CDR3 runs to 15 residues. V lost 5 bases and J lost 5; bases outside the gene matches: 7. Germline-derived CDR1 and CDR2 are LNHNV and YYDKDF (reference sequence). For the CDR3, the DNA is TGTGCCACCAGCCCTCTAGCGGGAATCGACAATGAGCAGTTCTTC. Amino acids: CATSPLAGIDNEQFF.

This clonotype was seen many times. The chain has TRBV27 and TRBJ2-3; D is tentatively TRBD1 or TRBD2 (6 bases each). The V end was cut by 5 bases, the J end by 2 bases, with 26 bases between. The germline CDR1 and CDR2 sequences are MNHEY and SMNVEV (reference sequence). The CDR3 loop spans 19 amino acids. CDR3 sequence (DNA): TGTGCCAGCAGTCGACTGGGGGCTTGGGGCGGGACCGTCACAGATACGCAGTATTTT. Encoded protein: CASSRLGAWGGTVTDTQYF.

Details on this clonotype: A much larger clone differs from this one at a single base, so this may be a read error. CDR3 nucleotide sequence: TGTGCCAGCAGAACGCGGGAACTAACCTCGTGGACAGATACGCAGTATTTT. Residues: CASRTRELTSWTDTQYF. This chain uses TRBV6-2 or TRBV6-3 with TRBJ2-3, with D perhaps TRBD2 (6 bases). CDR3 size: 17 residues. Germline V lookup: CDR1 MNHEY, CDR2 SVGEGT. The V and J ends lost 6 bases and 3 bases respectively, with 22 bases between them.

The CDR3 DNA is TGTGCCAGTAACCAATGGGTACTTAGCAATCAGCCCCAGCATTTT. Encoded protein: CASNQWVLSNQPQHF. The chain combines TRBV19 with TRBJ1-5; D ambiguous. Germline CDR1 reads LNHDA; CDR2 reads SQIVND (reference sequence). The CDR3 sequence is 15 residues long. The germline V and J ends were trimmed by 7 bases and 0 bases, with 13 bases remaining between them.

This clonotype was detected ten times or more. The chain joins TRBV5-6 to TRBJ2-2; D possibly corresponds to TRBD1 (5 bases). Trimming took 3 bases from V and 1 from J, leaving 10 bases between them. Germline V CDR1 and CDR2: SGHDT, YYEEEE. The CDR3 extends over 15 amino acids. CDR3 bases: TGTGCCAGCAGCTCACCCGACAGGAACACCGGGGAGCTGTTTTTT. Its protein is CASSSPDRNTGELFF.

The chain has TRBV18 and TRBJ1-2; 7 nucleotides match TRBD1. Trimming removed 2 bases from V and 8 bases from J; junction bases left unmatched: 5. Looked up from germline, CDR1 is KGHSH and CDR2 is LQKENI. The length of the CDR3 is 13 residues. The CDR3 reads CASSPTGAGGYTF. The CDR3 nucleotides are TGTGCCAGCTCACCAACAGGGGCTGGGGGCTACACCTTC.

This chain uses TRBV10-2 with TRBJ2-7; D is undetermined. This CDR3 has 13 amino acids. CDR1 and CDR2 from the germline V gene are WSHSY and SAAADI. V dropped 0 bases and J dropped 4 bases, with 7 bases sitting between them. The chain's CDR3 is CASSESISYEQYV. CDR3 bases: TGCGCCAGCAGTGAGTCCATTTCATACGAGCAGTACGTC.

Many counts were recorded for this clonotype. This sequence joins TRBV10-2 and TRBJ1-1; D gene unclear. This CDR3 spans 13 amino acids. V was trimmed by 0 bases and J by 10 bases, leaving 12 bases between them. Per the germline V gene, CDR1 is WSHSY and CDR2 is SAAADI. The CDR3 nucleotides read TGCGCCAGCAGTGAGTCTCTTGGGCGTACAGCTTTCTTT. Encoded protein: CASSESLGRTAFF.

A few counts support this clonotype. The V and J genes are TRBV20-1 and TRBJ2-3; D is tentatively TRBD1 or TRBD2 (5 bases each). The V and J ends lost 3 bases and 2 bases respectively, with 15 bases between them. The CDR3 is made up of 15 amino acids. The germline gives CDR1 DFQATT, CDR2 SNEGSKA (reference sequence). Here the CDR3 DNA reads TGCAGTGCTAGGCAGTGGGGGAGAAACACAGATACGCAGTATTTT. This translates into CSARQWGRNTDTQYF.

This rearrangement joins TRBV12-3 or TRBV12-4 to TRBJ2-2; D is tentatively TRBD1 or TRBD2 (5 bases each). Trimming took 7 bases from V and 4 from J, leaving 22 bases between them. CDR3 size: 17 residues. Here the CDR3 DNA reads TGTGCCAGCAACCCGGGGCCCCGGAGCGGCTTCACCGGGGAGCTGTTTTTT. Amino acids: CASNPGPRSGFTGELFF.

This clonotype was observed at least ten times. The junction does not match germline at one end; this may be a read error. The rearrangement uses TRBV7-6 and TRBJ2-7; D tentatively fits TRBD1 or TRBD2 (5 bases each). This CDR3 spans 10 amino acids. The germline gives CDR1 SGHVS, CDR2 FNYEAQ. CDR3 residues: CASSVRDRHF. DNA for the CDR3: TGTGCCAGCAGCGTCCGGGACCGACACTTC.

This clonotype has more than one count but fewer than ten. The V and J genes are TRBV3-1 and TRBJ2-3; D remains unclear. Germline-derived CDR1 and CDR2 are LGHDT and YNNKEL (reference sequence). This CDR3 has 11 amino acids. The V and J ends lost 4 bases and 5 bases respectively, with 4 bases between them. In DNA form, the CDR3 reads TGTGCCAGCAGCCTCTTAGATACGCAGTATTTT. This sequence encodes CASSLLDTQYF.

This clonotype was recorded at least ten times. The chain uses TRBV19 and TRBJ1-5; D is unresolved. Germline values: CDR1 LNHDA, CDR2 SQIVND (reference sequence). V was cut by 2 bases and J by 2 bases, with 10 bases left in between. The CDR3 consists of 15 residues. CDR3 sequence (DNA): TGTGCCAGTAGTATAAAGGAATATGGCAATCAGCCCCAGCATTTT. Protein: CASSIKEYGNQPQHF.

At least ten counts were recorded for this clonotype. This chain connects TRBV6-2 or TRBV6-3 to TRBJ2-1; 10 bases are a match to TRBD1. The V gene end was trimmed by 6 bases and the J gene end by 6 bases; junction bases not matched to a gene: 8. The CDR3 runs to 15 residues. Germline assignment: CDR1 MNHEY and CDR2 SVGEGT. The CDR3: CASRPGTGALNEQFF. CDR3 nucleotides: TGTGCCAGCAGGCCCGGGACAGGGGCCCTCAATGAGCAGTTCTTC.

This clonotype was counted only a few times. This rearrangement joins TRBV12-3 or TRBV12-4 to TRBJ2-3; a possible D gene is TRBD2 (5 bases). Trimming removed 6 bases at V and 4 bases at J, with 14 bases between. The CDR3 covers 14 residues. The CDR3 here is CASSQHGNSDTQYF. CDR3 nucleotides: TGTGCCAGCAGCCAACACGGGAATTCAGATACGCAGTATTTT.

This clonotype was seen repeatedly, ten times or more. DNA of the CDR3: TGTGCCAGCAGCTTCGGACAGCTTAATTCACCCCTCCACTTT. This codes for CASSFGQLNSPLHF. The chain carries TRBV7-6 and TRBJ1-6; perhaps TRBD1 as D (6 bases). This CDR3 is built from 14 residues. The germline V gene encodes CDR1 SGHVS and CDR2 FNYEAQ. The V gene lost 3 bases and the J gene lost 6 bases, with 9 bases spanning the gap.